Listed below are T cell receptor beta chains from one sample, sequenced in a study of post-analysis software for immune sequencing data. TCRdb passed the PCR reads through MiXCR, listing each CDR3 protein once. Of 650,000 to 850,000 distinct CDR3 sequences listed, under 70% were seen once; the top ten hold approximately 4.5%. Sequenced material: blood. Receptors originate from a girl aged 10 to 17 with multiple sclerosis. Each CDR3 is given with its conserved first and last residue. The D gene is left open where the match is weak. Size is omitted from some rows. Given values are once, few, many or a class for expanded clones.

clone_size: .; v_call: TRBV9; d_call: TRBD2; j_call: TRBJ2-1; cdr3_nt: TGTGCCAGCAGCGCCAGACTAGCGGGAGGCAATGAGCAGTTCTTC; cdr3_aa: CASSARLAGGNEQFF
clone_size: .; v_call: TRBV20-1; d_call: .; j_call: TRBJ2-1; cdr3_nt: TGCAGTGCGGAACTAGCATCCTACAATGAGCAGTTCTTC; cdr3_aa: CSAELASYNEQFF
clone_size: .; v_call: TRBV5-1; d_call: .; j_call: TRBJ1-1; cdr3_nt: TGCGCCAGCAGCTTGGGTCGTCAGGGGATGAACACTGAAGCTTTCTTT; cdr3_aa: CASSLGRQGMNTEAFF
clone_size: .; v_call: TRBV4-1; d_call: .; j_call: TRBJ2-7; cdr3_nt: TGCGCCAGCAGCTATTCGTGGGGCGGATCAGTCGACGAGCAGTACTTC; cdr3_aa: CASSYSWGGSVDEQYF
clone_size: .; v_call: TRBV5-1; d_call: TRBD1; j_call: TRBJ1-1; cdr3_nt: TGCGCCAGCAGCGCCTCAGGGGGGACGATGAAGCTTTTCTTT; cdr3_aa: CASSASGGTMKLFF
clone_size: .; v_call: TRBV10-3; d_call: .; j_call: TRBJ2-1; cdr3_nt: TGTGCCATCAGTGAATCTAAGACTAGCAATGAGCAGTTCTTC; cdr3_aa: CAISESKTSNEQFF
clone_size: .; v_call: TRBV9; d_call: TRBD2; j_call: TRBJ2-1; cdr3_nt: TGTGCCAGCAGCGTAGGAGAGGCGGGAGGAGCCTTCGAGCAGTTCTTC; cdr3_aa: CASSVGEAGGAFEQFF
clone_size: .; v_call: TRBV11-2; d_call: TRBD1; j_call: TRBJ2-1; cdr3_nt: TGTGCCAGCAGCTTAGGCCACGGGACAGGATTTAATGAGCAGTTCTTC; cdr3_aa: CASSLGHGTGFNEQFF
clone_size: .; v_call: TRBV20-1; d_call: .; j_call: TRBJ2-1; cdr3_nt: TGCAGTGCTAAGGACGGTGCTGGTCGGAATGAGCAGTTCTTC; cdr3_aa: CSAKDGAGRNEQFF
clone_size: few; v_call: TRBV28; d_call: .; j_call: TRBJ2-7; cdr3_nt: TGTGCCAGCAGCTCAATCGTGGGTTCCGACGAGCAGTACTTC; cdr3_aa: CASSSIVGSDEQYF
clone_size: .; v_call: TRBV5-1; d_call: .; j_call: TRBJ2-1; cdr3_nt: TGCGCCAGCAGCTTGCAGGGAACTCCTGACAATGAGCAGTTCTTC; cdr3_aa: CASSLQGTPDNEQFF
clone_size: .; v_call: TRBV5-1; d_call: TRBD1; j_call: TRBJ2-7; cdr3_nt: TGCGCCAGCAGCTTGGGGTTGGGACAGCAACACTACGAGCAGTACTTC; cdr3_aa: CASSLGLGQQHYEQYF
clone_size: .; v_call: TRBV3-1; d_call: TRBD1; j_call: TRBJ2-3; cdr3_nt: TGTGCCAGCAGTCAGAACGCCGGGACAGGGAAGGCAGATACGCAGTATTTT; cdr3_aa: CASSQNAGTGKADTQYF
clone_size: once; v_call: TRBV20-1; d_call: .; j_call: TRBJ2-7; cdr3_nt: TGCAGTGCTTCCCTGGGGGTAGCGCGCGAGCAGTACTTC; cdr3_aa: CSASLGVAREQYF
clone_size: .; v_call: TRBV15; d_call: TRBD2; j_call: TRBJ2-1; cdr3_nt: TGTGCCACCAGCAGAGTGGGGCTAGCGGGAGAGGGTGAGCAGTTCTTC; cdr3_aa: CATSRVGLAGEGEQFF
clone_size: .; v_call: TRBV6-6; d_call: .; j_call: TRBJ2-3; cdr3_nt: TGTGCCAGCAGCGGGGTTAGCACAGATACGCAGTATTTT; cdr3_aa: CASSGVSTDTQYF
clone_size: .; v_call: TRBV10-3; d_call: .; j_call: TRBJ2-4; cdr3_nt: TGTGCCATCAGTGACCCAACGGAGGGGATTGCCAAAAACATTCAGTACTTC; cdr3_aa: CAISDPTEGIAKNIQYF
clone_size: .; v_call: TRBV4-1; d_call: TRBD2; j_call: TRBJ2-7; cdr3_nt: TGCGCCAGCAGCCACATCCCGACTAGCGGGAGCATCGAGCAGTACTTC; cdr3_aa: CASSHIPTSGSIEQYF
clone_size: .; v_call: TRBV4-1; d_call: .; j_call: TRBJ2-7; cdr3_nt: TGCGCCAGCAGCCAAGATGTTGGCCTCGAGCAGTACTTC; cdr3_aa: CASSQDVGLEQYF
clone_size: few; v_call: TRBV5-1; d_call: .; j_call: TRBJ1-1; cdr3_nt: TGCGCCAGCAGCTTGGCCGGGGGGGAGATCGCTGAAGCTTTCTTT; cdr3_aa: CASSLAGGEIAEAFF
clone_size: .; v_call: TRBV2; d_call: .; j_call: TRBJ2-3; cdr3_nt: TGTGCCAGCCTTAGCGACTCTAGCACAGATACGCAGTATTTT; cdr3_aa: CASLSDSSTDTQYF
clone_size: .; v_call: TRBV20-1; d_call: .; j_call: TRBJ2-7; cdr3_nt: TGCAGTGCTAGAGATCCAGGGTCTACCTCCTACGAGCAGTACTTC; cdr3_aa: CSARDPGSTSYEQYF
clone_size: .; v_call: TRBV5-5; d_call: .; j_call: TRBJ1-2; cdr3_nt: TGTGCCAGCAGCTTTCAGGGAGGTCTCAACGGCTACACCTTC; cdr3_aa: CASSFQGGLNGYTF
clone_size: .; v_call: TRBV7-8; d_call: TRBD2; j_call: TRBJ2-7; cdr3_nt: TGTGCCACCAACAGGGGGGGACTAGCGGGAGGTTCCTACGAGCAGTACTTC; cdr3_aa: CATNRGGLAGGSYEQYF
clone_size: few; v_call: TRBV3-1; d_call: .; j_call: TRBJ2-1; cdr3_nt: TGTGCCAGCAGCCATTCCCGGGGTGGGAGCAATGAGCAGTTCTTC; cdr3_aa: CASSHSRGGSNEQFF
clone_size: few; v_call: TRBV10-3; d_call: TRBD1; j_call: TRBJ1-2; cdr3_nt: TGTGCCGTCGGGACAGGTGCGAACTATGGCTACACCTTC; cdr3_aa: CAVGTGANYGYTF